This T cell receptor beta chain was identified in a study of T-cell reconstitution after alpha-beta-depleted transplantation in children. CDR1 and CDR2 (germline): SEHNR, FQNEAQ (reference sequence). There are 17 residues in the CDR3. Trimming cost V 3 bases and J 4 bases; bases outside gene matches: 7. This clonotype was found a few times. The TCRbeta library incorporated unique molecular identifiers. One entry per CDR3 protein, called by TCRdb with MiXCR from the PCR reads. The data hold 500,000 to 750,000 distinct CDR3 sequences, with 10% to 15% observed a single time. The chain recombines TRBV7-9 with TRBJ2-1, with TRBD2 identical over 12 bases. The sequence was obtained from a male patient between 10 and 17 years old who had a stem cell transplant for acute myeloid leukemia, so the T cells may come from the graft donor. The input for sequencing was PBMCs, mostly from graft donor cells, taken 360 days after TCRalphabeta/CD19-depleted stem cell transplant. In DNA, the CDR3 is TGTGCCAGCAGCTTCTCACGGACTAGCGGGACTTACAATGAGCAGTTCTTC. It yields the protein CASSFSRTSGTYNEQFF.